The source of this T cell receptor beta chain is a study of control samples from healthy donors and cancer patients. The table came from immunoSEQ multiplex PCR; TCRdb's copy has only in-frame clones and leaves some out. The sample lists 60,000 to 65,000 clones; roughly 85% were seen once. V lost 1 base and J 5 bases, leaving 14 bases between the germline ends. This CDR3 is built from 14 residues. Germline V CDR1 and CDR2: SQVTM, ANQGSEA. The sample consisted of blood. The origin of this receptor is a man in his forties in good health. V and J are TRBV29-1 and TRBJ1-2, with a possible D match to TRBD1 (5 bases). The CDR3 sequence is CSVEGQPGLYGYTF. In nucleotides, the CDR3 is TGCAGCGTTGAAGGACAGCCCGGGCTGTATGGCTACACCTTC.